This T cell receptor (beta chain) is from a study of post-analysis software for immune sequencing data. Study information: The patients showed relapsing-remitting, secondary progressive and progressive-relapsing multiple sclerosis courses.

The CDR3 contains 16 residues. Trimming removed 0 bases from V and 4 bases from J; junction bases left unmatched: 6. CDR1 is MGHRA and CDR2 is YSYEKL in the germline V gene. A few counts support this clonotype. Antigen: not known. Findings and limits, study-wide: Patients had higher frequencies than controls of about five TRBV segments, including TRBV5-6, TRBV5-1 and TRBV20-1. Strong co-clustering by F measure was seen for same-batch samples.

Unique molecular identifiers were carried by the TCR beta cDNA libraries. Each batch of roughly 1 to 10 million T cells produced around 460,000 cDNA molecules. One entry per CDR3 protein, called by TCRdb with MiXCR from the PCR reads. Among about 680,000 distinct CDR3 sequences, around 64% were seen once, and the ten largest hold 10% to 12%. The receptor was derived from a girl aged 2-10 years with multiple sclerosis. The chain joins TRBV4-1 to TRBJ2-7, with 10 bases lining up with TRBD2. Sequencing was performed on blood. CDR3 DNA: TGCGCCAGCAGCCAAGACGGAGCGGGAGGGCCGTACGAGCAGTACTTC. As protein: CASSQDGAGGPYEQYF.